This T cell receptor (beta chain) comes out of a study of T-cell memory formation after mild COVID-19. Overall study findings and caveats: Detection of some responders pre-infection suggested pre-existing cross-reactive memory T cells participated.

In its sample, this clonotype was seen a few times. Its antigen is currently unknown. One entry per CDR3 protein, called by TCRdb with MiXCR from the 5' RACE reads. The repertoire has about 560,000 distinct CDR3 sequences, roughly 17% of them found once; the top ten carry roughly 7.7%. Germline-derived CDR1 and CDR2 are SGHRS and YFSETQ. This CDR3 has 15 amino acids. V was pared by 4 bases and J by 0 bases, with 13 bases between. J is TRBJ1-1 and V is TRBV5-1; D may be TRBD1 (6 bases). This sequence originates from an adult woman who had mild COVID-19 (a few samples of this study predate the infection). Cell type and time point are not known. The source material was PBMCs or a T cell subset sorted from them (not recorded which). CDR3 DNA sequence: TGCGCCAGCAGCGCGAACAGGGTAGTGAACACTGAAGCTTTCTTT. Its translation is CASSANRVVNTEAFF.